Listed below are T cell receptor beta chains from one sample, sequenced in a study of T-cell memory formation after mild COVID-19. Each CDR3 protein is one row after TCRdb ran MiXCR on the 5' RACE reads. The sample carries 250,000 to 350,000 distinct CDR3 sequences, roughly 15% recorded once. The sample taken for sequencing was PBMCs or a T cell subset sorted from them (not recorded which). The receptors here all came from a young man who had mild COVID-19 (a few samples of this study predate the infection). Cell type and time point are not known. Both conserved end residues are part of each CDR3. The order of the fields is J gene, clone size, D gene, V gene, CDR3 protein, CDR3 DNA. D genes are given only for firm matches. The size entry is marked missing in some rows and otherwise reads once, few, many or a size class.

J gene: TRBJ1-4; clone size: -; D gene: -; V gene: TRBV4-1; CDR3 protein: CASSRLHQGQDEKLFF; CDR3 DNA: TGCGCCAGCAGCCGCCTCCACCAGGGGCAAGATGAAAAACTGTTTTTT
J gene: TRBJ2-4; clone size: -; D gene: -; V gene: TRBV7-2; CDR3 protein: CASSLVAAQWDQYF; CDR3 DNA: TGTGCCAGCAGCTTAGTCGCGGCCCAATGGGATCAGTACTTC
J gene: TRBJ1-1; clone size: few; D gene: -; V gene: TRBV5-4; CDR3 protein: CASSLPRTGMNTEAFF; CDR3 DNA: TGTGCCAGCAGCTTGCCCCGAACAGGGATGAACACTGAAGCTTTCTTT
J gene: TRBJ1-2; clone size: many; D gene: TRBD1; V gene: TRBV12-3/TRBV12-4; CDR3 protein: CASSLVGTDYGYTF; CDR3 DNA: TGTGCCAGCAGTTTAGTCGGGACAGACTATGGCTACACCTTC
J gene: TRBJ1-2; clone size: -; D gene: -; V gene: TRBV10-2; CDR3 protein: CASQQDSYGYTF; CDR3 DNA: TGCGCCAGCCAGCAGGACAGCTATGGCTACACCTTC
J gene: TRBJ1-5; clone size: few; D gene: -; V gene: TRBV5-6; CDR3 protein: CASSLAGSNQPQHF; CDR3 DNA: TGTGCCAGCAGCTTGGCGGGTAGCAATCAGCCCCAGCATTTT
J gene: TRBJ1-6; clone size: -; D gene: TRBD1; V gene: TRBV5-4; CDR3 protein: CASTSGTGSWNSPLHF; CDR3 DNA: TGTGCCAGCACCTCCGGGACAGGGTCGTGGAATTCACCCCTCCACTTT
J gene: TRBJ2-1; clone size: -; D gene: -; V gene: TRBV24-1; CDR3 protein: CATSNTLGIYNEQFF; CDR3 DNA: TGTGCCACCAGCAATACCCTAGGGATTTACAATGAGCAGTTCTTC
J gene: TRBJ2-3; clone size: many; D gene: TRBD1; V gene: TRBV5-1; CDR3 protein: CASSSLTGGADTQYF; CDR3 DNA: TGCGCCAGCAGCTCCCTGACAGGGGGCGCAGATACGCAGTATTTT
J gene: TRBJ1-5; clone size: many; D gene: -; V gene: TRBV4-3; CDR3 protein: CASSHGENQPQHF; CDR3 DNA: TGCGCCAGCAGCCACGGAGAGAATCAGCCCCAGCATTTT
J gene: TRBJ1-6; clone size: once; D gene: -; V gene: TRBV6-5; CDR3 protein: CASSYSDAYNSPLHF; CDR3 DNA: TGTGCCAGCAGTTACTCGGACGCCTATAATTCACCCCTCCACTTT
J gene: TRBJ2-5; clone size: few; D gene: TRBD1; V gene: TRBV7-6; CDR3 protein: CASSLTGNEETQYF; CDR3 DNA: TGTGCCAGCAGTCTGACAGGGAACGAAGAGACCCAGTACTTC
J gene: TRBJ1-5; clone size: few; D gene: -; V gene: TRBV20-1; CDR3 protein: CSAPEGRGDNQPQHF; CDR3 DNA: TGCAGTGCTCCCGAAGGGCGGGGGGACAATCAGCCCCAGCATTTT
J gene: TRBJ2-2; clone size: -; D gene: -; V gene: TRBV12-3/TRBV12-4; CDR3 protein: CASSLGRVTGELFF; CDR3 DNA: TGTGCCAGCAGTTTAGGCAGGGTCACCGGGGAGCTGTTTTTT
J gene: TRBJ2-1; clone size: -; D gene: TRBD2; V gene: TRBV5-1; CDR3 protein: CASSNPAGRYGGEQFF; CDR3 DNA: TGCGCCAGCAGCAACCCAGCGGGGCGATACGGTGGTGAGCAGTTCTTC
J gene: TRBJ1-1; clone size: -; D gene: -; V gene: TRBV7-6; CDR3 protein: CASSPGTEGLYTEAFF; CDR3 DNA: TGTGCCAGCAGCCCAGGGACGGAGGGATTGTACACTGAAGCTTTCTTT
J gene: TRBJ2-3; clone size: few; D gene: -; V gene: TRBV7-3; CDR3 protein: CASSSPGRGTVSTDTQYF; CDR3 DNA: TGTGCCAGCAGCTCCCCTGGTCGAGGAACCGTTAGCACAGATACGCAGTATTTT
J gene: TRBJ1-6; clone size: many; D gene: -; V gene: TRBV28; CDR3 protein: CASSLGNSPLHF; CDR3 DNA: TGTGCCAGCAGTTTAGGGAATTCACCCCTCCACTTT
J gene: TRBJ2-1; clone size: -; D gene: -; V gene: TRBV7-2; CDR3 protein: CASSWGGFNEQFF; CDR3 DNA: TGTGCCAGCAGCTGGGGGGGCTTCAATGAGCAGTTCTTC
J gene: TRBJ1-2; clone size: few; D gene: -; V gene: TRBV10-1; CDR3 protein: CASSDSVNYGYTF; CDR3 DNA: TGCGCCAGCAGTGACTCGGTGAACTATGGCTACACCTTC
J gene: TRBJ1-2; clone size: few; D gene: TRBD1; V gene: TRBV5-5; CDR3 protein: CASSSPGGGYGYTF; CDR3 DNA: TGTGCCAGCAGCTCTCCAGGGGGGGGCTATGGCTACACCTTC
J gene: TRBJ2-3; clone size: -; D gene: TRBD2; V gene: TRBV7-3; CDR3 protein: CASSFQRGSTDTQYF; CDR3 DNA: TGTGCCAGCAGCTTTCAGCGGGGGAGCACAGATACGCAGTATTTT
J gene: TRBJ1-6; clone size: -; D gene: TRBD1; V gene: TRBV13; CDR3 protein: CASSAGTEDSPLHF; CDR3 DNA: TGTGCCAGCAGCGCCGGGACAGAGGATTCACCCCTCCACTTT
J gene: TRBJ1-1; clone size: few; D gene: -; V gene: TRBV21-1; CDR3 protein: CASSGPQFCRRNTEAFF; CDR3 DNA: TGTGCCAGCAGCGGGCCACAGTTTTGCCGAAGGAACACTGAAGCTTTCTTT